The 23 T cell receptor beta chains below come from one sample, sequenced in a study of blood T cells in healthy people across ages. A J-beta primer mix and a sample-barcoded 5' primer were used in a second PCR of about 7 to 12 cycles. TCRdb re-derived calls from the 5' RACE reads in MiXCR, one entry per CDR3 protein. There are 1,800,000 or so distinct CDR3 sequences in the sample; more than 35% occur only once, and 20% to 25% lies in the top ten. Sequenced input: blood. Receptors originate from a human donor in good health.

The chain joins TRBV20-1 to TRBJ2-1, with D perhaps being TRBD1 or TRBD2 (5 bases each). The CDR3 is 16 amino acids. V lost 1 base and J 3 bases, leaving 16 bases between the germline ends. Germline CDR1 DFQATT, CDR2 SNEGSKA (reference sequence). The CDR3 sequence: CSARGATGPLYNEQFF. The CDR3 DNA reads as TGCAGTGCTAGAGGCGCTACGGGACCCCTCTACAATGAGCAGTTCTTC.

This clonotype was seen more than once but under ten times. V gene TRBV4-1 combines with J gene TRBJ1-2; no firm D call. This CDR3 is 15 amino acids long. Per germline, CDR1 MGHRA and CDR2 YSYEKL. V shed 0 bases and J shed 3 bases, with 11 bases lying between them. CDR3 DNA: TGCGCCAGCAGCCAAGAGACCGGTAGGGACTATGGCTACACCTTC. Protein product: CASSQETGRDYGYTF.

This clonotype showed up many times. This rearrangement joins TRBV6-1 to TRBJ1-2; the match to TRBD1 covers 7 bases. V trimming: 5 bases; J trimming: 5 bases; junction bases outside the gene matches: 5. The CDR3 is 13 amino acids. The germline CDR1 and CDR2 sequences are MNHNS and SASEGT. The CDR3 coding sequence is TGTGCCAGCAGTCCAGGGACAGAATATGGCTACACCTTC. Translation: CASSPGTEYGYTF.

This chain links TRBV20-1 with TRBJ2-1; the match to TRBD2 covers 8 bases. After removal of 3 bases from V and 10 bases from J, the junction contained 11 bases not matched to a gene. CDR1 is DFQATT and CDR2 is SNEGSKA in the germline V gene (reference sequence). This CDR3 has 14 amino acids. The CDR3 DNA reads as TGCAGTGCTAGGCCCAGCGGGGGCCTCGGGGAGCAGTTCTTC. Encoded protein: CSARPSGGLGEQFF.

The rearrangement joins TRBV20-1 to TRBJ1-2; D perhaps matches TRBD1 (6 bases). Germline CDR1 and CDR2: DFQATT and SNEGSKA (reference sequence). This CDR3 is 13 amino acids long. Trimming stripped 5 bases from V and 4 bases from J, with 14 bases between. For the CDR3, the DNA is TGCAGTGCTTTGGGACACCTTGGCTATGGCTACACCTTC. It specifies CSALGHLGYGYTF.

V and J are TRBV5-1 and TRBJ2-5, with D unclear. In germline, CDR1 is SGHRS, CDR2 YFSETQ. Trimming stripped 4 bases from V and 1 base from J, with 11 bases between. This CDR3 comprises 14 residues. CDR3 in amino acids: CASSRGGVQETQYF. CDR3 DNA sequence: TGCGCCAGCAGCCGTGGCGGAGTCCAAGAGACCCAGTACTTC. Full variable domain (missing parts from reference TRBV5-1 and TRBJ2-5): KAGVTQTPRYLIKTRGQQVTLSCSPISGHRSVSWYQQTPGQGLQFLFEYFSETQRNKGNFPGRFSGRQFSNSRSEMNVSTLELGDSALYLCASSRGGVQETQYFGPGTRLLVL.

This chain links TRBV12-3 or TRBV12-4 with TRBJ1-5; D not certain. Trimming stripped 7 bases from V and 4 bases from J, with 8 bases between. CDR3 length: 12 amino acids. CDR3 in amino acids: CASNEGNQPQHF. As DNA, the CDR3 is TGTGCCAGCAACGAGGGAAATCAGCCCCAGCATTTT.

The genes are TRBV20-1 and TRBJ2-5; TRBD2 matches at 10 bases. V was clipped by 6 bases and J by 5 bases; unmatched bases: 21. Looked up from germline, CDR1 is DFQATT and CDR2 is SNEGSKA (reference sequence). This CDR3 spans 18 amino acids. CDR3 loop: CSAAGGGTSAVKGETQYF. The CDR3 coding sequence is TGCAGTGCCGCGGGCGGGGGGACTAGCGCCGTGAAGGGGGAGACCCAGTACTTC.

The chain joins TRBV28 to TRBJ2-3, with TRBD2 as a possible D gene (7 bases). The germline V and J ends were trimmed by 7 bases and 3 bases, with 20 bases remaining between them. This CDR3 has 16 residues. Germline CDR1 and CDR2: MDHEN and SYDVKM. The CDR3 DNA follows: TGTGCCAGCACCCCGTGGGGGGGCGAGGGAACAGATACGCAGTATTTT. Translation: CASTPWGGEGTDTQYF.

This clonotype was counted between two and nine times. J is TRBJ2-1 and V is TRBV29-1; TRBD2 matches 9 bases. Per the germline V gene, CDR1 is SQVTM and CDR2 is ANQGSEA. The CDR3 consists of 14 residues. V trimming: 7 bases; J trimming: 6 bases; junction bases outside the gene matches: 10. This chain's CDR3 is CSASMAGGRNEQFF. CDR3 nucleotide sequence: TGCAGCGCCTCCATGGCGGGGGGGCGCAATGAGCAGTTCTTC.

The chain links TRBV29-1 to TRBJ2-1, with 9 bases fitting TRBD2. The V and J ends lost 2 bases and 7 bases, in that order; junction bases with no gene match: 9. The germline gives CDR1 SQVTM, CDR2 ANQGSEA. This CDR3 contains 15 residues. Here the CDR3 DNA reads TGCAGCGTTGAAAAGGGGGTAGCGGGAGCTAATGAGCAGTTCTTC. This encodes CSVEKGVAGANEQFF.

This chain joins TRBV5-4 and TRBJ2-1; 10 bases match TRBD1. The germline V gene encodes CDR1 SGHNT and CDR2 YYREEE (reference sequence). J was trimmed by 6 bases and V by 0 bases; bases with no gene match: 6. This CDR3 has 16 residues. CDR3 loop: CASSLAGTGEGNEQFF. The CDR3 DNA reads as TGTGCCAGCAGCTTGGCCGGGACAGGGGAAGGCAATGAGCAGTTCTTC.

This clonotype was counted many times. The rearrangement links TRBV5-1 to TRBJ2-6; D may be TRBD1 (6 bases). V gave up 4 bases and J gave up 0 bases, with 17 bases separating them. The CDR3 runs 18 residues. Germline-derived CDR1 and CDR2 are SGHRS and YFSETQ. CDR3 nucleotides: TGCGCCAGCAGCCCATTACAGGGCTATAACTCTGGGGCCAACGTCCTGACTTTC. The encoded protein is CASSPLQGYNSGANVLTF.

This chain connects TRBV15 to TRBJ1-2; 9 bases are shared with TRBD1. The V gene's germline CDR1 is LNHNV and CDR2 YYDKDF (reference sequence). The CDR3 length is 13 residues. V was pared by 3 bases and J by 7 bases, with 3 bases of the junction left unmatched. CDR3 region: CATSSGTGSGYTF. CDR3 DNA: TGTGCCACCAGCAGCGGGACAGGGAGTGGCTACACCTTC. Drawing the rest from reference TRBV15 and TRBJ1-2, the complete variable domain is DAMVIQNPRYQVTQFGKPVTLSCSQTLNHNVMYWYQQKSSQAPKLLFHYYDKDFNNEADTPDNFQSRRPNTSFCFLDIRSPGLGDTAMYLCATSSGTGSGYTFGSGTRLTVV.

A remark on this clonotype: A read error may produce the germline difference seen at one junction end. V is TRBV20-1 and J is TRBJ2-1; a weak D match, TRBD1 (6 bases). This CDR3 comprises 18 residues. Germline CDR1 and CDR2: DFQATT and SNEGSKA (reference sequence). As DNA, the CDR3 is TGCAGTGCTAGAGACCCACAGGGTCCCCAGCCGAACCACAACGAGCAGTTCTTC. Translating it yields CSARDPQGPQPNHNEQFF.

Remarks on this clonotype: The junction departs from the called germline gene at one end, perhaps through a read error. V gene TRBV2 combines with J gene TRBJ1-6; D gene unclear. Germline V gene lookup returns CDR1 SNHLY and CDR2 FYNNEI. This CDR3 spans 12 amino acids. As DNA, the CDR3 is TGTGCCAGCACTGGGTTACGGTCACCCCACCACTTT. Its translation is CASTGLRSPHHF.

The chain combines TRBV12-3 or TRBV12-4 with TRBJ1-6; D ambiguous. The CDR3 contains 15 residues. V shed 8 bases and J shed 8 bases, with 19 bases lying between them. In DNA form, the CDR3 reads TGTGCCAGCCGAAGGAGCGGGCGGCGGGATTCACCCCTCCACTTT. It translates to CASRRSGRRDSPLHF.

The chain joins TRBV28 to TRBJ2-7; perhaps TRBD1 as D (6 bases). With 7 bases removed from V and 4 bases from J, the gap between germline ends came to 23 bases. This CDR3 contains 16 residues. The V gene's germline CDR1 is MDHEN and CDR2 SYDVKM. In DNA form, the CDR3 reads TGTGCCAGCATCCCTAACCCGGGACAAGATGGTTACGAGCAGTACTTC. Its protein is CASIPNPGQDGYEQYF. Complete variable domain (other parts from reference TRBV28 and TRBJ2-7): DVKVTQSSRYLVKRTGEKVFLECVQDMDHENMFWYRQDPGLGLRLIYFSYDVKMKEKGDIPEGYSVSREKKERFSLILESASTNQTSMYLCASIPNPGQDGYEQYFGPGTRLTVT.

The V and J genes are TRBV11-2 and TRBJ2-7; 10 bases line up with TRBD2. There are 15 residues in the CDR3. Per germline, CDR1 SGHAT and CDR2 FQNNGV. With 3 bases clipped from V and 3 bases from J, the junction kept 5 bases outside the gene matches. The CDR3 loop is CASSFSAGGIYEQYF. The CDR3 coding sequence is TGTGCCAGCAGCTTCTCAGCGGGGGGGATCTACGAGCAGTACTTC.

This clonotype has a handful of counts. The CDR3 region is CASSQEAGKQPQHF. CDR3 sequence (DNA): TGTGCCAGCAGCCAAGAGGCCGGGAAGCAGCCCCAGCATTTT. This sequence joins TRBV3-1 and TRBJ1-5; D gene ambiguous. The germline CDR1 and CDR2 sequences are LGHDT and YNNKEL (reference sequence). The V end lost 0 bases, the J end lost 7 bases, and 10 bases lay between the germline ends. The CDR3 runs to 14 residues. The entire variable domain, with the rest obtained from reference TRBV3-1 and TRBJ1-5, is as follows: DTAVSQTPKYLVTQMGNDKSIKCEQNLGHDTMYWYKQDSKKFLKIMFSYNNKELIINETVPNRFSPKSPDKAHLNLHINSLELGDSAVYFCASSQEAGKQPQHFGDGTRLSIL.

The J gene is TRBJ2-2, the V gene TRBV10-3; D gene unclear. Germline CDR1 is ENHRY and CDR2 is SYGVKD. V was cut by 3 bases and J by 2 bases, with 19 bases left in between. CDR3 size: 18 residues. CDR3 coding DNA: TGTGCCATCAGTGAATTGCTGGGTAGTAAAATTAACACCGGGGAGCTGTTTTTT. Amino acids: CAISELLGSKINTGELFF.

This rearrangement joins TRBV19 to TRBJ2-7; 7 bases are shared with TRBD1. The CDR3 has 15 amino acids. V trimming: 6 bases; J trimming: 3 bases; junction bases outside the gene matches: 11. Germline V gives CDR1 LNHDA, CDR2 SQIVND (reference sequence). For the CDR3, the DNA is TGTGCCAGTAGCGGACAGGACAGCGGCTACTACGAGCAGTACTTC. Its translation: CASSGQDSGYYEQYF. Full variable domain (rest looked up from reference TRBV19 and TRBJ2-7): DGGITQSPKYLFRKEGQNVTLSCEQNLNHDAMYWYRQDPGQGLRLIYYSQIVNDFQKGDIAEGYSVSREKKESFPLTVTSAQKNPTAFYLCASSGQDSGYYEQYFGPGTRLTVT.

As for this clonotype: A much larger clone differs from this one at a single base, so this may be a read error. The V gene is TRBV29-1, the J gene TRBJ2-7; D may be TRBD2 (7 bases). Germline V gene lookup returns CDR1 SQVTM and CDR2 ANQGSEA. The CDR3 spans 12 residues. V was clipped by 2 bases and J by 6 bases, with 11 bases between them. CDR3 protein: CSVESGGLEQYF. The CDR3 DNA follows: TGCAGCGTTGAATCGGGGGGCCTCGAGCAGTACTTC.